The 10 T cell receptor beta chains below all came from one sample that was sequenced in a study of blood T cell repertoires in COVID-19. This table comes from immunoSEQ multiplex PCR, and its TCRdb copy is limited to in-frame clones, with some not included. Counted here are 95,000 to 110,000 clones, roughly 80% occurring once; the ten biggest clones make up about 4.2%. Sequences were obtained from peripheral blood. These TCRs come from a human donor in a cohort sampled during active COVID-19.

The V and J genes are TRBV5-6 and TRBJ2-7, with TRBD2 identical over 9 bases. Germline CDR1 is SGHDT and CDR2 is YYEEEE. V dropped 4 bases and J dropped 5; count of bases not matched to a gene: 10. The CDR3 runs 15 residues. The CDR3 reads CASSPTEREVDEQYV. In DNA, the CDR3 is TGTGCCAGCAGCCCGACGGAGCGGGAGGTCGACGAGCAGTACGTC.

The chain carries TRBV2 and TRBJ2-7, with 8 bases lining up with TRBD1. CDR3 size: 13 residues. CDR1 and CDR2 (germline): SNHLY, FYNNEI. With V trimmed by 5 bases and J by 7 bases, 7 bases remained unmatched. The CDR3 sequence is CASSQQGGGEQYF. For the CDR3, the DNA is TGTGCCAGCAGTCAACAGGGGGGCGGAGAGCAGTACTTC.

The V call is TRBV7-2, the J call TRBJ2-3, with TRBD2 matching 7 bases. The germline V gene encodes CDR1 SGHTA and CDR2 FQGNSA. V gave up 3 bases and J gave up 0 bases; unmatched junction bases: 6. The CDR3 runs to 16 residues. In DNA form, the CDR3 reads TGTGCCAGCAGCTTTTGGGCTAGCGGTAGCACAGATACGCAGTATTTT. Its translation is CASSFWASGSTDTQYF.

The rearrangement uses TRBV18 and TRBJ1-3, with D tentatively TRBD1 (5 bases). The CDR3 is 16 residues long. Germline V gives CDR1 KGHSH, CDR2 LQKENI. V was shortened by 5 bases and J by 1 base, with 15 bases between the two germline ends. The CDR3: CASSSRGVASGNTIYF. The CDR3 DNA sequence: TGTGCCAGCTCATCCCGGGGGGTAGCGTCTGGAAACACCATATATTTT.

The chain recombines TRBV6-1 with TRBJ2-7; tentative D call: TRBD1 (6 bases). There are 16 residues in the CDR3. CDR1 and CDR2 from the germline V gene are MNHNS and SASEGT. The V end was cut by 4 bases, the J end by 0 bases, with 16 bases between. In DNA form, the CDR3 reads TGTGCCAGCAGTGGACCAGGACAGAGAAGCTCCTACGAGCAGTACGTC. This codes for CASSGPGQRSSYEQYV.

The V gene is TRBV9, the J gene TRBJ2-7, with a tentative D call TRBD2 (6 bases). Per the germline V gene, CDR1 is SGDLS and CDR2 is YYNGEE. Deletions cut 6 bases from V and 7 bases from J, with 20 bases between. This CDR3 spans 14 amino acids. CDR3 DNA: TGTGCCAGCACCCGGGGGAGCGGTTCGCGGGAGCAGTACTTC. The encoded protein is CASTRGSGSREQYF.

The CDR3 sequence is CASTRRRAGNTIYF. In DNA form, the CDR3 reads TGTGCCAGCACCCGACGTCGGGCTGGAAACACCATATATTTT. The rearrangement links TRBV28 to TRBJ1-3; D gene ambiguous. V lost 7 bases to trimming and J lost 2 bases, with 12 bases between them. Germline V gene data show CDR1 as MDHEN and CDR2 as SYDVKM. The CDR3 covers 14 residues.

This chain uses TRBV28 with TRBJ1-4; a possible D gene is TRBD1 (5 bases). Germline assignment: CDR1 MDHEN and CDR2 SYDVKM. The CDR3 contains 16 residues. The V end was cut by 2 bases, the J end by 4 bases, with 14 bases between. The CDR3 here is CASSLPGQGFNEKLFF. The CDR3 nucleotides are TGTGCCAGCAGTTTACCCGGGCAGGGTTTTAATGAAAAACTGTTTTTT.

V and J are TRBV11-2 and TRBJ1-4, with TRBD1 matching 7 bases. Germline V lookup: CDR1 SGHAT, CDR2 FQNNGV. V dropped 1 base and J dropped 7; count of bases not matched to a gene: 3. The length of the CDR3 is 14 residues. The CDR3 DNA reads TGTGCCAGCAGCTTAGGACAGGGAGGTGAAAAACTGTTTTTT. It specifies CASSLGQGGEKLFF.

The CDR3 nucleotides are TGTGCCATGGAAGGGGTCGGAGATACGCAGTATTTT. It encodes CAMEGVGDTQYF. V is TRBV30 and J is TRBJ2-3; TRBD1 is a possible D gene (5 bases). Germline CDR1 reads GTSNPN; CDR2 reads SVGIG (reference sequence). This CDR3 is 12 amino acids long. V was clipped by 8 bases and J by 5 bases, with 14 bases between them. The entire variable domain, with the rest obtained from reference TRBV30 and TRBJ2-3, is as follows: SQTIHQWPATLVQPVGSPLSLECTVEGTSNPNLYWYRQAAGRGLQLLFYSVGIGQISSEVPQNLSASRPQDRQFILSSKKLLLSDSGFYLCAMEGVGDTQYFGPGTRLTVL.